This section outlines one TCR beta chain sequence together with its context. The junction and the germline gene differ at one end; a read error may be behind it. These data belong to a study of shared clonotypes between healthy human individuals. Only in-frame clones appear in the TCRdb table, and some are missing; sequencing was by immunoSEQ multiplex PCR. The sample contains about 120,000 clones, approximately 70% of which appear only once. The germline V gene has CDR1 LNHNV and CDR2 YYDKDF (reference sequence). The CDR3 totals 15 residues. This TCR came from a woman in her 30s in good health. This chain connects TRBV15 to TRBJ2-7, with 9 bases matching TRBD2. Input material: memory CD8+ T cells sorted from blood. Documented subset: CD45RO+ cells pooled with CCR7-negative TemRA cells. The CDR3 protein is CATSGEIAGVDEQYF. The CDR3 nucleotides are TGTGCCACCAGCGGAGAAATAGCGGGAGTGGACGAGCAGTACTTC.